These T cell receptor beta chains were read from a single sample in a study of blood T cell repertoires in COVID-19. TCRdb's table, derived via immunoSEQ multiplex PCR, lists solely in-frame clones and lacks some. In the table there are 100,000 or so clones, roughly 84% of which are singletons. Sequencing was performed on peripheral blood. These receptors originate from a woman aged 60-75 years with acute or convalescent COVID-19. The CDR3 runs from the conserved cysteine through the conserved F or W. The D gene is left open where the match is weak. Clone size appears in some rows only: once, few, many, or a class for an expanded clone.

NA | TRBJ2-5 | TRBV11-3 | TRBD2 | TGTGCCAGCAGCCAGGGGGTAGCGGGGGGTTACGAGACCCAGTACTTC | CASSQGVAGGYETQYF
NA | TRBJ2-5 | TRBV7-2 | NA | TGTGCCAGCAGCTTACGAGGGGGGGGAAGAGAGACCCAGTACTTC | CASSLRGGGRETQYF
NA | TRBJ2-6 | TRBV30 | NA | TGTGCCTTAAGACAGGCTGGGGCCAACGTCCTGACTTTC | CALRQAGANVLTF
NA | TRBJ2-7 | TRBV11-2 | TRBD1 | TGTGCCAGCAGCCGAGGACAGGGCCTTTACTACGAGCAGTACTTC | CASSRGQGLYYEQYF
NA | TRBJ2-7 | TRBV7-2 | NA | TGTGCCAGCAGCTTAGTTGGGCCTATCTCCTACGAGCAGTACTTC | CASSLVGPISYEQYF
NA | TRBJ1-2 | TRBV5-5 | TRBD1 | TGTGCCAGCAGCTGGGACAGGGGATCTGATGGCTACACCTTC | CASSWDRGSDGYTF
NA | TRBJ1-4 | TRBV4-2 | NA | TGTGCCAGCAGCCAAGATCCCAATGCGGTTCATGAAAAACTGTTTTTT | CASSQDPNAVHEKLFF
NA | TRBJ2-1 | TRBV2 | TRBD2 | TGTGCCAGTGAGACTAGCGTTTACAATGAGCAGTTCTTC | CASETSVYNEQFF
NA | TRBJ1-6 | TRBV5-5 | NA | TGTGCCAGCACCTTGCACCATTCCGGGAAAGTTAATTCACCCCTCCACTTT | CASTLHHSGKVNSPLHF
NA | TRBJ1-1 | TRBV3-1/TRBV3-2 | NA | TGTGCCAGCAGCCAAGCCGGGAACACTGAAGCTTTCTTT | CASSQAGNTEAFF
NA | TRBJ2-7 | TRBV3-1/TRBV3-2 | TRBD1 | TGTGCCAGCAGCCCTTTCGGGACAGGGGGCCGTGGTGAGCAGTACTTC | CASSPFGTGGRGEQYF
NA | TRBJ1-2 | TRBV15 | NA | TGTGCCACCAGCTTAAGGGACACCTCTAACTATGGCTACACCTTC | CATSLRDTSNYGYTF
NA | TRBJ1-3 | TRBV18 | NA | TGTGCCAGCTCACTGGCGGGCAACTCTGGAAACACCATATATTTT | CASSLAGNSGNTIYF
NA | TRBJ1-3 | TRBV5-1 | TRBD1 | TGCGCCAGCAGCCTGGGACAGGGGGCAGGAAACACCATATATTTT | CASSLGQGAGNTIYF
NA | TRBJ2-3 | TRBV30 | NA | TGTGCCTGGAGTGTACTAGATACGCAGTATTTT | CAWSVLDTQYF
once | TRBJ2-1 | TRBV5-6 | NA | TGTGCCAGCAGCTTGGGGAGGGGCTACAATGAGCAGTTCTTC | CASSLGRGYNEQFF
NA | TRBJ1-5 | TRBV15 | TRBD1 | TGTGCCACCAGCGATGGGACAGGGTGGAATCAGCCCCAGCATTTT | CATSDGTGWNQPQHF
NA | TRBJ2-1 | TRBV11-2 | TRBD2 | TGTGCCAGCAGCTTAAGCGGGGAAGCCTACAATGAGCAGTTCTTC | CASSLSGEAYNEQFF
NA | TRBJ1-2 | TRBV15 | NA | TGTGCCACCAGCAGGAGGGCAGGCACAGGGAACTATGGCTACACCTTC | CATSRRAGTGNYGYTF
NA | TRBJ2-5 | TRBV14 | NA | TGTGCCAGCAGCCAAGAGGGCATTGGGTTTCTAGAGACCCAGTACTTC | CASSQEGIGFLETQYF
NA | TRBJ1-3 | TRBV28 | NA | TGTGCCAGCAGTTTGGGGAGTAACATTGGAAACACCATATATTTT | CASSLGSNIGNTIYF
NA | TRBJ2-2 | TRBV6-4 | NA | TGTGCCAGCAGTGAACGGGTATCGACCGGGGAGCTGTTTTTT | CASSERVSTGELFF
NA | TRBJ1-5 | TRBV27 | NA | TGTGCCAGCAGTTTAATGGCTAGCAATCAGCCCCAGCATTTT | CASSLMASNQPQHF
once | TRBJ1-4 | TRBV28 | NA | TGTGCCAGCAGCATCTGGGGAGCAACTAATGAAAAACTGTTTTTT | CASSIWGATNEKLFF
NA | TRBJ1-6 | TRBV28 | NA | TGTGCCAGCACCAACGATTGGGCGCCGGGATTGCCCCTCCACTTT | CASTNDWAPGLPLHF
NA | TRBJ2-3 | TRBV12-3/TRBV12-4 | NA | TGTGCCAGCAGTTTTTACACAGATACGCAGTATTTT | CASSFYTDTQYF
NA | TRBJ2-1 | TRBV6-5 | NA | TGTGCCAGCACCATGGGGCGGTACAATGAGCAGTTCTTC | CASTMGRYNEQFF
NA | TRBJ2-7 | TRBV5-1 | TRBD1 | TGCGCCAGCAGCCAGGACGGCAGGGGGCACTACGAGCAGTACTTC | CASSQDGRGHYEQYF
NA | TRBJ2-2 | TRBV13 | TRBD2 | TGTGCCAGCAGCTTTAATGCACTAGCGGAGAACACCGGGGAGCTGTTTTTT | CASSFNALAENTGELFF
NA | TRBJ2-5 | TRBV29-1 | TRBD1 | TGCAGCGTTGCGACAGGGGGCGGTGAGACCCAGTACTTC | CSVATGGGETQYF
NA | TRBJ2-7 | TRBV5-1 | TRBD2 | TGCGCCAGCAGCTTGTCGTCAGCGGGGACCTACGAGCAGTACTTC | CASSLSSAGTYEQYF
NA | TRBJ1-3 | TRBV5-1 | NA | TGCGCCAGCAGCTTGGAGGGGACATACGGAAACACCATATATTTT | CASSLEGTYGNTIYF
NA | TRBJ1-3 | TRBV12-3/TRBV12-4 | TRBD1 | TGTGCCAGCAGCAGCAATACAGGGGCTAGTTATTTT | CASSSNTGASYF
NA | TRBJ1-1 | TRBV28 | NA | TGTGCCAGCTCTACCCGGGGGGGGAGCACTGAAGCTTTCTTT | CASSTRGGSTEAFF
NA | TRBJ2-7 | TRBV29-1 | TRBD1 | TGCAGCGTTGAGAGGGGACAGGGCCACTACGAGCAGTACTTC | CSVERGQGHYEQYF
NA | TRBJ2-5 | TRBV7-3 | NA | TGTGCCAGCAGCTCCAGCGGATATAGAGAGACCCAGTACTTC | CASSSSGYRETQYF
NA | TRBJ2-2 | TRBV9 | TRBD1 | TGTGCCAGCAGCCCTCAAATCCGGACAGGTACCACCGGGGAGCTGTTTTTT | CASSPQIRTGTTGELFF
NA | TRBJ1-1 | TRBV5-4 | TRBD1 | TGTGCCAGCAGCCCGGGGGGACAGGGGGCGAGTGAAGCTTTCTTT | CASSPGGQGASEAFF
NA | TRBJ2-1 | TRBV11-3 | NA | TGTGCCAGCAGCGCCCTACAGGGTGTGGCCAATGAGCAGTTCTTC | CASSALQGVANEQFF
NA | TRBJ1-4 | TRBV29-1 | NA | TGCAGCGTGGGTCGAGGAGGGGATAATGAAAAACTGTTTTTT | CSVGRGGDNEKLFF
many | TRBJ2-7 | TRBV2 | NA | TGTGCCAGCAGCCCTCGGGCTAGCGCCCTGAGTGAGCAGTACTTC | CASSPRASALSEQYF
few | TRBJ1-6 | TRBV5-1 | TRBD1 | TGCGCCAGCAGCTTGGCAGGGGGCGATTATTCACCCCTCCACTTT | CASSLAGGDYSPLHF
NA | TRBJ2-5 | TRBV29-1 | NA | TGCAGCGTTGTCCGGATTGAGGTCCAAGAGACCCAGTACTTC | CSVVRIEVQETQYF
NA | TRBJ1-3 | TRBV7-9 | NA | TGTGCCAGCAGCTTAGCCGGGGGGTCAGGAGACACCATATATTTT | CASSLAGGSGDTIYF
NA | TRBJ2-5 | TRBV5-1 | TRBD2 | TGCGCCAGCAGCTCCGGACTAGCGGGGGGGGTAACCCAAGAGACCCAGTACTTC | CASSSGLAGGVTQETQYF
few | TRBJ2-7 | TRBV7-2 | NA | TGTGCCAGCAGCTTAACCTCTGGACAATCCTACGAGCAGTACTTC | CASSLTSGQSYEQYF
few | TRBJ2-4 | TRBV28 | TRBD2 | TGTGCCAGCAGTTCCCGTCGGGAGGTGCGGGCGGTCCGGGTGAACATTCAGTACTTC | CASSSRREVRAVRVNIQYF
NA | TRBJ2-5 | TRBV7-9 | TRBD1 | TGTGCCAGCAGCCTACAGGGGACGGCCGGGGAGACCCAGTACTTC | CASSLQGTAGETQYF
NA | TRBJ2-3 | TRBV30 | TRBD2 | TGTGCCTGGAGTGTACTAGCGGGGAACACAGATACGCAGTATTTT | CAWSVLAGNTDTQYF
NA | TRBJ1-6 | TRBV30 | NA | TGTGCCTGGAGTCCCGGTAAGAATTCACCCCTCCACTTT | CAWSPGKNSPLHF